The source of this T cell receptor beta chain is a study of blood T cells in healthy people across ages. Study conclusions and caveats: Diversity of TCR beta correlated strongly with naive T cell percentage. Shifts in expanded clonotypes may have been confounded by donor CMV status, which was unknown.

About this clonotype: What it binds is not known.

The CDR3 has 15 residues. Germline CDR1 is MGHDK and CDR2 is SYGVNS. V was trimmed by 3 bases and J by 13 bases, leaving 22 bases between them. Next came a second PCR, run for about 6 to 12 cycles, which used a sample-barcoded 5' primer along with a J-beta primer mix. The yield of each sample was at least 2.5 million CDR3-containing paired-end reads. MiXCR, run by TCRdb on the 5' RACE reads, gives a single entry per CDR3 protein. The sample lists around 1,500,000 distinct CDR3 sequences, around 39% occurring once. The material sequenced was blood. The clonotype originates from a woman between 18 and 29 years old in good health. The V and J genes are TRBV25-1 and TRBJ2-4, with D possibly matching TRBD2 (6 bases). The CDR3 sequence is CASSEPGREMGEQYF. For the CDR3, the DNA is TGTGCCAGCAGTGAGCCCGGGAGAGAGATGGGGGAGCAGTACTTC.